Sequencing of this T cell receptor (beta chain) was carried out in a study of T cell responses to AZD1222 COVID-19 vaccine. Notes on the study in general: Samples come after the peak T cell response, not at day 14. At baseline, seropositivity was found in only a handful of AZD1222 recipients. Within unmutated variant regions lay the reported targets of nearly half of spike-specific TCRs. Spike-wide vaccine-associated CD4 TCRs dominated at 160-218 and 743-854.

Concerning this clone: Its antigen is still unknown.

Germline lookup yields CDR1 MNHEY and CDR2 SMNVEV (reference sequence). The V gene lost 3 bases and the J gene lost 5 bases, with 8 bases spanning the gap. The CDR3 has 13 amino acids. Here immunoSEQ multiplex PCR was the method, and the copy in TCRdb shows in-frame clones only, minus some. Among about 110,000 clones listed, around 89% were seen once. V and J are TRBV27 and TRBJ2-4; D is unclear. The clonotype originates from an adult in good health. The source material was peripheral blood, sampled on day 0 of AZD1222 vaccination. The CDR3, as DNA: TGTGCCAGCAGTTTGGGATCCGAAAACATTCAGTACTTC. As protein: CASSLGSENIQYF.